The 17 T cell receptor beta chains listed next were all sequenced from one sample in a study of cytomegalovirus exposure and HLA in healthy donors. 60 Vbeta and 13 Jbeta primers were used in PCR. TCRdb's table, derived via immunoSEQ multiplex PCR, lists solely in-frame clones and lacks some. The sample includes under 200,000 clones, nearly 80% of them seen just once. The source material was PBMCs. Source of these receptors: a man between 18 and 35 years old in good health and CMV-seropositive.

The chain uses TRBV6-5 and TRBJ2-3; 7 bases match TRBD1. The trim removed 2 bases at V and 2 bases at J, leaving 1 base unmatched. CDR1 and CDR2 from the germline V gene are MNHEY and SVGAGI. The CDR3 is made up of 14 amino acids. CDR3 sequence: CASSYDRDTDTQYF. CDR3 DNA sequence: TGTGCCAGCAGTTACGACAGGGACACAGATACGCAGTATTTT.

CDR3 sequence: CASSTSGPYNEQFF. The CDR3 DNA is TGTGCCAGTAGCACTAGCGGGCCTTACAATGAGCAGTTCTTC. The chain employs TRBV19 and TRBJ2-1, with 9 bases aligning to TRBD2. The CDR3 contains 14 residues. V trimming: 6 bases; J trimming: 4 bases; junction bases outside the gene matches: 4. The V gene's germline CDR1 is LNHDA and CDR2 SQIVND (reference sequence).

CDR3 sequence (DNA): TGTGCCAGCAGCTTATCGTCTAGCGGGAGAGGAGAGACCCAGTACTTC. Amino acid sequence: CASSLSSSGRGETQYF. This chain uses TRBV5-4 with TRBJ2-5; 10 positions match TRBD2. Germline CDR1 is SGHNT and CDR2 is YYREEE (reference sequence). The ends lost 2 bases at V and 4 bases at J; junction bases unmatched: 8. There are 16 residues in the CDR3.

The CDR3 is CASRVGTSTYYEQYF. The CDR3 DNA reads as TGCGCCAGCAGAGTAGGGACTAGCACATACTACGAGCAGTACTTC. This chain links TRBV10-1 with TRBJ2-7; 9 bases fit TRBD2. Germline CDR1 is WNHNN and CDR2 is SYGVQD (reference sequence). The CDR3 is made up of 15 amino acids. Trimming removed 6 bases from V and 3 bases from J; junction bases left unmatched: 9.

The gene calls are TRBV7-6 and TRBJ1-3; the D is unclear. The CDR3 totals 21 residues. Germline assignment: CDR1 SGHVS and CDR2 FNYEAQ. V lost 3 bases to trimming and J lost 0 bases, with 27 bases between them. This CDR3 is CASSFDPRLIEGEPSGNTIYF. The CDR3 DNA reads as TGTGCCAGCAGCTTTGACCCCCGGCTAATAGAGGGAGAACCCTCTGGAAACACCATATATTTT.

The rearrangement joins TRBV5-6 to TRBJ1-5; D might be TRBD1 (5 bases). From germline, CDR1 is SGHDT and CDR2 YYEEEE. Trimming cost V 4 bases and J 2 bases, with 19 bases left between them. This CDR3 contains 17 residues. CDR3 nucleotides: TGTGCCAGCAGCCGAACCTCCCAGGGTCCGGGCAATCAGCCCCAGCATTTT. It is translated as CASSRTSQGPGNQPQHF.

This sequence joins TRBV5-1 and TRBJ2-7; 7 positions match TRBD2. Germline CDR1 and CDR2: SGHRS and YFSETQ. The CDR3 totals 16 residues. With 4 bases clipped from V and 4 bases from J, the junction kept 14 bases outside the gene matches. CDR3 region: CASSLRGGEGLYEQYF. The CDR3 DNA reads TGCGCCAGCAGCCTTCGCGGAGGGGAGGGCCTATACGAGCAGTACTTC.

This clone was recorded a few times. The rearrangement links TRBV5-1 to TRBJ1-1; possibly TRBD1 for D (6 bases). The length of the CDR3 is 15 residues. With 6 bases removed from V and 4 bases from J, the gap between germline ends came to 19 bases. The germline gives CDR1 SGHRS, CDR2 YFSETQ. CDR3: CASNSGWGLGTEAFF. The CDR3 coding sequence is TGCGCCAGCAATTCCGGATGGGGGCTCGGCACTGAAGCTTTCTTT. The full variable domain, in which reference TRBV5-1 and TRBJ1-1 provide the parts outside the CDR3, is KAGVTQTPRYLIKTRGQQVTLSCSPISGHRSVSWYQQTPGQGLQFLFEYFSETQRNKGNFPGRFSGRQFSNSRSEMNVSTLELGDSALYLCASNSGWGLGTEAFFGQGTRLTVV.

This chain uses TRBV2 with TRBJ1-6; D is possibly TRBD1 (6 bases). V dropped 4 bases and J dropped 1 base, with 11 bases sitting between them. The CDR3 loop spans 16 amino acids. Looked up from germline, CDR1 is SNHLY and CDR2 is FYNNEI. CDR3 sequence reads: CASSVGGRSYNSPLHF. CDR3 DNA: TGTGCCAGCAGTGTTGGGGGCAGGTCCTATAATTCACCCCTCCACTTT.

The rearrangement uses TRBV6-1 and TRBJ1-5; D not certain. Germline V gives CDR1 MNHNS, CDR2 SASEGT. V lost 5 bases and J 5 bases, leaving 10 bases between the germline ends. The CDR3 is made up of 13 amino acids. In DNA, the CDR3 is TGTGCCAGCAGTTATAGTGGTGATCAGCCCCAGCATTTT. Translating it yields CASSYSGDQPQHF.

The CDR3 region is CASSLEVGGTQYF. CDR3 DNA sequence: TGTGCCAGCAGCTTGGAGGTGGGAGGCACGCAGTATTTT. The chain is built from TRBV5-6 and TRBJ2-3; D perhaps matches TRBD2 (6 bases). Germline V gene lookup returns CDR1 SGHDT and CDR2 YYEEEE. V dropped 0 bases and J dropped 9 bases, with 11 bases sitting between them. The CDR3 runs to 13 residues.

The rearrangement links TRBV19 to TRBJ1-1, with 10 bases fitting TRBD1. Germline trimming cut 1 base from V and 8 bases from J; bases unmatched to any gene: 10. The CDR3 is made up of 16 amino acids. Germline CDR1 is LNHDA and CDR2 is SQIVND (reference sequence). CDR3 loop: CASSIGQGAIGPEAFF. The CDR3, as DNA: TGTGCCAGTAGTATAGGACAGGGGGCGATAGGCCCCGAAGCTTTCTTT.

The chain employs TRBV5-1 and TRBJ2-6; 8 bases align to TRBD1. This CDR3 has 22 residues. Trimming cost V 3 bases and J 0 bases; bases outside gene matches: 20. The germline gives CDR1 SGHRS, CDR2 YFSETQ. CDR3 nucleotides: TGCGCCAGCAGCTCGCCGGGGAAAAAAAACAGGGGGGACTTCTCTGGGGCCAACGTCCTGACTTTC. Its protein product is CASSSPGKKNRGDFSGANVLTF.

The chain couples TRBV27 to TRBJ2-7, with D possibly being TRBD2 (6 bases). The germline V gene encodes CDR1 MNHEY and CDR2 SMNVEV (reference sequence). The CDR3 totals 15 residues. V lost 5 bases, J lost 2 bases, and 16 bases lay in between. The CDR3 DNA follows: TGTGCCAGCAGTCATTGGACGGGACTTACCTACGAGCAGTACTTC. Translated, it gives CASSHWTGLTYEQYF.

The chain has TRBV7-6 and TRBJ2-1; 7 nucleotides align to TRBD2. The junction had 17 bases not matched to a gene; V was cut back by 6 bases and J by 0 bases. Per germline, CDR1 SGHVS and CDR2 FNYEAQ. This CDR3 has 19 residues. DNA for the CDR3: TGTGCCAGCAGAAAGTGGTCTGGCGGGAGCCTAGACTCCTACAATGAGCAGTTCTTC. It specifies CASRKWSGGSLDSYNEQFF.

This chain connects TRBV2 to TRBJ2-7; D is undetermined. The V end was cut by 6 bases, the J end by 2 bases, with 5 bases between. CDR3 length: 11 amino acids. Germline V lookup: CDR1 SNHLY, CDR2 FYNNEI. CDR3 region: CASSLAYEQYF. The CDR3 DNA sequence: TGTGCCAGCAGCCTAGCCTACGAGCAGTACTTC.

The chain joins TRBV6-1 to TRBJ2-3, with 7 positions matching TRBD2. V gave up 4 bases and J gave up 2 bases; unmatched junction bases: 3. The length of the CDR3 is 14 residues. Germline V gene sequence: CDR1 MNHNS, CDR2 SASEGT. In DNA, the CDR3 is TGTGCCAGCAGTGGCAGACTAGCCACAGATACGCAGTATTTT. Amino acid sequence: CASSGRLATDTQYF.